Listed below are T cell receptor beta chains from one sample, sequenced in a study of cytomegalovirus exposure and HLA in healthy donors. Using immunoSEQ multiplex PCR, the repertoire was profiled, and TCRdb retains in-frame clones only, with some absent. This table holds some 130,000 clones, around 74% found once. Sequencing was carried out using PBMCs. The receptors come from a male donor in good health and CMV-seronegative. CDR3s include the opening cysteine and the closing phenylalanine or tryptophan. The D gene is left open where the match is weak. Rows may omit the clone size; those that give it use once, few, many or a size class.

v_gene,abundance,d_gene,j_gene,CDR3nt,CDR3aa
TRBV7-9,once,-,TRBJ2-7,TGTGCCAGCAGCTTACAGGGGAGCCTCATGGTCTACGAGCAGTACTTC,CASSLQGSLMVYEQYF
TRBV4-3,-,-,TRBJ1-4,TGCGCCAGCAGTTCCGATCGAGGGGGTTGGGCTAATGAAAAACTGTTTTTT,CASSSDRGGWANEKLFF
TRBV7-9,-,TRBD1,TRBJ2-2,TGTGCCAGCAGCCCCCTGGACAGGGGAGCCACCGGGGAGCTGTTTTTT,CASSPLDRGATGELFF
TRBV7-2,-,-,TRBJ2-1,TGTGCCAGCAGCTTAGATTCTCGTGTTAGTGAGCAGTTCTTC,CASSLDSRVSEQFF
TRBV7-8,-,TRBD1,TRBJ1-1,TGTGCCAGCAGCCCTCCGGGACAGTCATACACTGAAGCTTTCTTT,CASSPPGQSYTEAFF
TRBV5-4,-,TRBD2,TRBJ2-3,TGTGCCAGCAGACCCATGGGGGGGGGCACAGATACGCAGTATTTT,CASRPMGGGTDTQYF
TRBV11-2,-,-,TRBJ1-1,TGTGCCAGCAGCCCCTATCAGCGTTCGGCTGAAGCTTTCTTT,CASSPYQRSAEAFF
TRBV7-8,-,TRBD1,TRBJ2-5,TGTGCCAGCAGCCCCCGAGACAGGGGGAGAGAGACCCAGTACTTC,CASSPRDRGRETQYF
TRBV19,few,-,TRBJ2-7,TGTGCCAGTAGTATCGTCGGGGTATCTTCCTCCTACGAGCAGTACTTC,CASSIVGVSSSYEQYF
TRBV4-3,few,-,TRBJ2-7,TGCGCCAGCAGCCAAGCCGGGAGCTACGAGCAGTACTTC,CASSQAGSYEQYF
TRBV19,-,TRBD1,TRBJ1-2,TGTGCCAGTAGTATCGCACAGGGGGGCCTCTATGGCTACACCTTC,CASSIAQGGLYGYTF
TRBV2,-,-,TRBJ1-5,TGTGCCAGCAGGAGGGATTTCGGCAATCAGCCCCAGCATTTT,CASRRDFGNQPQHF
TRBV2,few,-,TRBJ2-1,TGTGCCAGCAGGGCCGGACTTAACAATGAGCAGTTCTTC,CASRAGLNNEQFF
TRBV28,few,-,TRBJ1-1,TGTGCCAGCAGTCCCCCCCCACACCCGAACACTGAAGCTTTCTTT,CASSPPPHPNTEAFF
TRBV14,-,-,TRBJ1-1,TGTGCCAGCAGCCAAGATCACTTGGGCAGCGGCACTGAAGCTTTCTTT,CASSQDHLGSGTEAFF
TRBV11-1,-,TRBD1,TRBJ2-7,TGTGCCAGCAGCCTGGACAGGGGTTTCAACGAGCAGTACTTC,CASSLDRGFNEQYF
TRBV28,-,TRBD2,TRBJ2-5,TGTGCCAGCATGGGGACTACGTACCTACAAGAGACCCAGTACTTC,CASMGTTYLQETQYF
TRBV6-6,-,-,TRBJ1-2,TGTGCCAGCAGTTATTCCAGTTTTAACTATGGCTACACCTTC,CASSYSSFNYGYTF
TRBV4-2,-,-,TRBJ2-1,TGTGCCAGCAGTCACTCGTCCGAGGTGAATGAGCAGTTCTTC,CASSHSSEVNEQFF
TRBV27,once,TRBD1,TRBJ1-2,TGTGCCAGCAGTTTAAATCTGGGACAGTCGACAAGCGGCTACACCTTC,CASSLNLGQSTSGYTF
TRBV9,-,TRBD2,TRBJ2-3,TGTGCCAGCAGCGCCCGACTAGCGGGGGGGCGGGTAGATACGCAGTATTTT,CASSARLAGGRVDTQYF
TRBV9,-,TRBD2,TRBJ2-4,TGTGCCAGCAGCGCTATAGCGGGAGATGACATTCAGTACTTC,CASSAIAGDDIQYF
TRBV6-6,once,-,TRBJ1-5,TGTGCCAGCAGTTTACTCCGGGGGGAGAATCAGCCCCAGCATTTT,CASSLLRGENQPQHF
TRBV7-6,few,-,TRBJ2-1,TGTGCCAGCAGCTTAGTAGGGGGGGCGGATGAGCAGTTCTTC,CASSLVGGADEQFF
TRBV10-3,-,TRBD1,TRBJ1-5,TGTGCCATCAGTGCGGGACAGGGCAATGAACCATCTAGCAATCAGCCCCAGCATTTT,CAISAGQGNEPSSNQPQHF
TRBV2,-,-,TRBJ2-5,TGTGCCAGCAGTGAAACACAGGGAAAGCAAGAGACCCAGTACTTC,CASSETQGKQETQYF
TRBV6-5,-,TRBD1,TRBJ1-3,TGTGCCAGCAGCACAGGGACAGCTGGAAACACCATATATTTT,CASSTGTAGNTIYF
TRBV9,-,TRBD1,TRBJ1-2,TGTGCCAGCAGCCCAGACAGGGGTTTCTATGGCTACACCTTC,CASSPDRGFYGYTF
TRBV27,-,TRBD1,TRBJ1-5,TGTGCCAGCAGTCCTGGGATCCTGACAGGGGGCCGAGAGCATCAGCCCCAGCATTTT,CASSPGILTGGREHQPQHF
TRBV14,-,-,TRBJ2-1,TGTGCCAGCAGCCAAATTGGGTTTGCGGGTGAGCAGTTCTTC,CASSQIGFAGEQFF
TRBV27,-,TRBD1,TRBJ1-4,TGTGCCAGCAGTCCCGACAGGGGAATAACTAATGAAAAACTGTTTTTT,CASSPDRGITNEKLFF
TRBV5-5,-,TRBD1,TRBJ2-3,TGTGCCAGCAGCTTGGACTCGACAGGGGTAAATACGCAGTATTTT,CASSLDSTGVNTQYF
TRBV6-1,-,-,TRBJ1-1,TGTGCCACCCACGGCGGTCACACTGAAGCTTTCTTT,CATHGGHTEAFF
TRBV27,once,TRBD2,TRBJ2-7,TGTGCCAGCAGTTCCTACCCGAGGGGAGGGCGGGTCGAGCAGTACTTC,CASSSYPRGGRVEQYF
TRBV7-3,-,TRBD2,TRBJ2-3,TGTGCCAGCAGCTTCGGGACTAGGGGCACAGATACGCAGTATTTT,CASSFGTRGTDTQYF
TRBV6-1,few,-,TRBJ2-7,TGTGCCAGCAGTGAATATATGGGCAGTAGCTACGAGCAGTACTTC,CASSEYMGSSYEQYF
TRBV5-4,-,TRBD1,TRBJ1-2,TGTGCCAGCAGCTCTGGACAGGGCTATGGCTACACCTTC,CASSSGQGYGYTF
TRBV28,-,TRBD1,TRBJ1-1,TGTGCCAGCAGTTTATGGAGGACAGGGGCACAGAACACTGAAGCTTTCTTT,CASSLWRTGAQNTEAFF
TRBV18,few,TRBD1,TRBJ1-4,TGTGCCAGCTCACCACAGACAGGGGGAGATGAAAAACTGTTTTTT,CASSPQTGGDEKLFF
TRBV7-9,-,-,TRBJ1-4,TGTGCCAGCAGCTTAGGCCGGGGTGGCGAAAAACTGTTTTTT,CASSLGRGGEKLFF
TRBV28,-,-,TRBJ1-6,TGTGCCAGCAGTCCTCTATCACCACCCCTCCACTTT,CASSPLSPPLHF
TRBV2,few,-,TRBJ2-3,TGTGCCAGCAGTTCCCGCCAGGGTGATACGCAGTATTTT,CASSSRQGDTQYF
TRBV7-2,-,TRBD2,TRBJ2-7,TGTGCCAGCAGCTTAAGGACTAGCGGGAGAAACGAGCAGTACTTC,CASSLRTSGRNEQYF
TRBV27,-,-,TRBJ2-5,TGTGCCAGCAGTTCCCCTTCGCGGGGTCGGGATACCCAGTACTTC,CASSSPSRGRDTQYF
TRBV7-6,-,TRBD2,TRBJ2-5,TGCGCCACTCAGGCCCCGGGGCAGGGTACTGCGGGAGTCCAAGAGACCCAGTACTTC,CATQAPGQGTAGVQETQYF
TRBV7-2,-,-,TRBJ1-4,TGTGCCAGCAGCTTAGTGGGGACCGGGACACCTGAAAAACTGTTTTTT,CASSLVGTGTPEKLFF
TRBV10-3,-,TRBD2,TRBJ2-1,TGTGCCATCAGTTCGACTAGCGGGAGGATCAGTGAGCAGTTCTTC,CAISSTSGRISEQFF
TRBV28,-,TRBD2,TRBJ2-7,TGTGCCAGCAGCTTCCAATGGGGCGGGAGTCTACTGACCTACGAGCAGTACTTC,CASSFQWGGSLLTYEQYF
TRBV9,once,-,TRBJ1-2,TGTGCCAGCAGCGTAGCCAATTATGGCTACACCTTC,CASSVANYGYTF
TRBV7-9,-,TRBD1,TRBJ2-1,TGTGCCAGCAGCAGCCACAGGGGGCGGTCCTACAATGAGCAGTTCTTC,CASSSHRGRSYNEQFF
TRBV11-2,-,TRBD1,TRBJ2-7,TGTGCCAGCAGCTTAGTACGGGGACAGGGAACGGGCTACGAGCAGTACTTC,CASSLVRGQGTGYEQYF
TRBV5-1,few,TRBD2,TRBJ2-7,TGCGCCAGCAGCTTGGCTCCTAGCGGGATCTCCTACGAGCAGTACTTC,CASSLAPSGISYEQYF
TRBV4-2,few,-,TRBJ2-7,TGTGCCAGCAGCCAACCCTCGGACAGCTACGAGCAGTACTTC,CASSQPSDSYEQYF